The rows below give T cell receptor beta chains drawn from one sample of a study of regulatory T cells in long-lasting Graves disease. TCRdb called the multiplex PCR reads again in MiXCR, with one record for every CDR3 protein. The sample lists approximately 390,000 distinct CDR3 sequences, 15% to 20% occurring once. These sequences were also reported in another study, on T cells in Graves' hyperthyroidism and ophthalmopathy.

This material consisted of peripheral blood mononuclear cells (PBMCs), taken at new diagnosis, from a patient treated with antithyroid drugs. Receptors originate from a woman aged 18-35 years with Graves disease. The CDR3 runs from the conserved cysteine through the conserved F or W.

V	J	CDR3
TRBV7-9	TRBJ2-7	CASSSSTGAREQYF
TRBV7-8	TRBJ2-7	CASSLGASGISYEQYF
TRBV6-2/TRBV6-3	TRBJ2-3	CASRGGPIRDTQYF
TRBV7-9	TRBJ2-3	CASSSPIYFDSTDTQYF
TRBV9	TRBJ1-1	CASSVFWSGNTEAFF
TRBV20-1	TRBJ2-5	CSARGPLSSGETQYF
TRBV7-3	TRBJ2-1	CASSLSGGLYNEQFF
TRBV28	TRBJ2-1	CASSPRGGKSKNEQFF
TRBV18	TRBJ2-6	CASSLQIVGRTGANVLTF
TRBV20-1	TRBJ2-3	CSAIRTSILPLTQYF
TRBV7-8	TRBJ1-2	CASTDSTGAYGYTF
TRBV5-6	TRBJ2-3	CASSPGFRTDTQYF
TRBV12-3/TRBV12-4	TRBJ2-1	CASTRTAGGAREQFF
TRBV9	TRBJ2-3	CASSVALGTDTQYF
TRBV7-2	TRBJ2-3	CASSPNPPRGPTDTQYF
TRBV6-9	TRBJ2-4	CASSSGGLNIQYF
TRBV20-1	TRBJ2-5	CSASSGFQETQYF
TRBV6-1	TRBJ2-7	CASRRRTGRGHEQYF
TRBV5-5	TRBJ2-5	CASSFRDKGGETQYF
TRBV29-1	TRBJ2-1	CSVDDGDRQFF
TRBV30	TRBJ2-1	CAVSSIRGYNEQFF
TRBV12-3/TRBV12-4	TRBJ1-2	CASSTRLGGANYGYTF
TRBV7-3	TRBJ1-1	CASSSTGGGNTEAFF
TRBV6-9	TRBJ2-7	CASSYLARASLYEQYF
TRBV12-3/TRBV12-4	TRBJ2-1	CASSSRGTAIPYNEQFF
TRBV10-3	TRBJ2-6	CAISDQHPKGGANVLTF
TRBV10-3	TRBJ2-7	CAISESGTGGDEQYF
TRBV20-1	TRBJ2-1	CSGFSRGQYNEQFF
TRBV3-1	TRBJ1-5	CASSQGGAQPQHF
TRBV4-2	TRBJ2-7	CASSQVSVLGLAGGRNYEQYF
TRBV2	TRBJ1-5	CASNLQGANQPQHF
TRBV24-1	TRBJ2-1	CATSDVAGRSYNEQFF
TRBV12-5	TRBJ2-2	CASGLGITGELFF
TRBV4-1	TRBJ2-2	CASSQVGGYANTGELFF
TRBV7-9	TRBJ2-5	CASSPLAGGPLETQYF